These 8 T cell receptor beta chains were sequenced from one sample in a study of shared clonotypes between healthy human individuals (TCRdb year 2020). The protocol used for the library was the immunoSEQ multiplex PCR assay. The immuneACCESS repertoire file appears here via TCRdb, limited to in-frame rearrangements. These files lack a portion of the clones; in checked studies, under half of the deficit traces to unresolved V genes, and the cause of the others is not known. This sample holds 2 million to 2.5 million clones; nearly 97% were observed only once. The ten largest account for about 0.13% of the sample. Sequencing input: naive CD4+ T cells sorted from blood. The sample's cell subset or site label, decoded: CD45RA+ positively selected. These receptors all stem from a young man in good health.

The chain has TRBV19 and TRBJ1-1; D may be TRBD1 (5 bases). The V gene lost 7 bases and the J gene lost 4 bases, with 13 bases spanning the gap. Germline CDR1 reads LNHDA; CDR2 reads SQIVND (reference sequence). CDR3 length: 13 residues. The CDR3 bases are TGTGCCAGTACCGCAGGGTGGAGCACTGAAGCTTTCTTT. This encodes CASTAGWSTEAFF.

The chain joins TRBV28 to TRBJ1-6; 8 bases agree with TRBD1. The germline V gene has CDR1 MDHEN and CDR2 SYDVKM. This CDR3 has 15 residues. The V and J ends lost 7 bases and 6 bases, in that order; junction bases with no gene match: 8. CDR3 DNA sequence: TGTGCCAGCACCATAGGACAGGGCGGTAATTCACCCCTCCACTTT. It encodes CASTIGQGGNSPLHF.

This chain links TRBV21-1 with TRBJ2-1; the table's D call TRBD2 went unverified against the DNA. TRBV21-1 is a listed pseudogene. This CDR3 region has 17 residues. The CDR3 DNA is TGTGCCAGCAGCCGCCCTCGGACTAGCGGAAACTACAATGAGCAGTTCTTC. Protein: CASSRPRTSGNYNEQFF.

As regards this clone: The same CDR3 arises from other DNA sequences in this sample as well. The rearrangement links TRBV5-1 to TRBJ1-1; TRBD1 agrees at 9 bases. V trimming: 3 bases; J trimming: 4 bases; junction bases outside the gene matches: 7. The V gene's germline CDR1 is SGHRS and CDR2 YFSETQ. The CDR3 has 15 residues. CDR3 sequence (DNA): TGCGCCAGCAGCTCCGGGACAGGGTTGAGCACTGAAGCTTTCTTT. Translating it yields CASSSGTGLSTEAFF.

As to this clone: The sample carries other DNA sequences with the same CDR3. CDR3 loop: CASSLTGGNTEAFF. CDR3 DNA sequence: TGTGCCAGCAGCTTAACAGGGGGGAACACTGAAGCTTTCTTT. The chain has TRBV5-6 and TRBJ1-1, with TRBD1 identical over 8 bases. Trimming cost V 2 bases and J 1 base; bases outside gene matches: 1. CDR1 is SGHDT and CDR2 is YYEEEE in the germline V gene. The CDR3 sequence is 14 residues long.

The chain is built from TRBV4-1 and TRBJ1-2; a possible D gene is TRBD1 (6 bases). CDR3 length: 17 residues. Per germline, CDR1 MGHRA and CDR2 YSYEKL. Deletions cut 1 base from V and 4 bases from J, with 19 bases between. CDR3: CASSQGSPGTPRYGYTF. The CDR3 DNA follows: TGCGCCAGCAGCCAAGGTAGTCCCGGGACACCGCGCTATGGCTACACCTTC.

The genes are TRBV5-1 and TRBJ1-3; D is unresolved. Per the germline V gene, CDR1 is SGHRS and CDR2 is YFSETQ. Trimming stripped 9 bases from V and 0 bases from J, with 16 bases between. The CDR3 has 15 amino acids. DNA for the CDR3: TGCGCCACCACGGAGGGTCTTGGCTCTGGAAACACCATATATTTT. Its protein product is CATTEGLGSGNTIYF.

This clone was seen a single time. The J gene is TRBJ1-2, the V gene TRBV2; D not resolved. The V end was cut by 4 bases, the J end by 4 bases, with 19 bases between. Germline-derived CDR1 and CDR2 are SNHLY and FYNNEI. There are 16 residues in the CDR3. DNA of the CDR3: TGTGCCAGCAGTGGGCCAGAGGCGCAGACTGCCTATGGCTACACCTTC. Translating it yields CASSGPEAQTAYGYTF.